This T cell receptor (beta chain) was identified in a study of blood T cells in healthy people across ages. Between the trimmed V and J ends, which lost 3 bases and 8 bases, there was a span of 14 bases. This CDR3 is built from 15 residues. The germline CDR1 and CDR2 sequences are LGHDT and YNNKEL (reference sequence). Then a second PCR, running about 7 to 11 cycles, was carried out with a sample-barcoded 5' primer and a J-beta primer mix. TCRdb fed the 5' RACE reads into MiXCR, producing one record per CDR3 protein. Of approximately 780,000 distinct CDR3 sequences listed, 20% to 30% are singletons. The same specimen was also included in a second study, on T cells of mothers and their children. From that study: In related and unrelated pairs alike, thymic selection shapes TCR recombination output, with inherited differences minor.

Sequenced input: blood. This receptor was identified in a boy aged 5-17 years in good health. The chain is built from TRBV3-1 and TRBJ1-6; perhaps TRBD1 as D (5 bases). The CDR3 bases are TGTGCCAGCAGCCACCGCGGGGGATCGGATTCACCCCTCCACTTT. Its protein product is CASSHRGGSDSPLHF.